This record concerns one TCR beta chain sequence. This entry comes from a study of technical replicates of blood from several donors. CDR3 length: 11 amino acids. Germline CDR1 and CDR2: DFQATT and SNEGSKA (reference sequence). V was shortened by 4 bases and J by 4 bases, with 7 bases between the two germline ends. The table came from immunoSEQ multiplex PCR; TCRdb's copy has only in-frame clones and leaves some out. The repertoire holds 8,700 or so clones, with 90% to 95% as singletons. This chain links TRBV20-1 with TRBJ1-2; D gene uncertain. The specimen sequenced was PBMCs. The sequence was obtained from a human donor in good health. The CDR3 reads CSATGAYGYTF. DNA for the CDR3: TGCAGTGCTACCGGAGCCTATGGCTACACCTTC.